These 17 T cell receptor beta chains originate from one sample sequenced in a study of cytotoxic CD8 clonotypes in ibrutinib-treated CLL. Sequencing used immunoSEQ multiplex PCR; TCRdb keeps in-frame clones, though not all of them. The sample shows 250,000 to 350,000 clones, approximately 79% of them seen only once. The input for sequencing was PBMCs, taken at disease progression, from a patient treated with ibrutinib. The receptor source for this set is a human donor with chronic lymphocytic leukemia.

V usage is TRBV6-1 and J usage is TRBJ1-1; D not resolved. The CDR3 spans 14 residues. Germline V gene sequence: CDR1 MNHNS, CDR2 SASEGT. The germline V and J ends were trimmed by 8 bases and 0 bases, with 13 bases remaining between them. DNA for the CDR3: TGTGCCAGCTTCCGTTCTTTAATGAACACTGAAGCTTTCTTT. This encodes CASFRSLMNTEAFF.

The chain combines TRBV11-2 with TRBJ2-1; D gene uncertain. Looked up from germline, CDR1 is SGHAT and CDR2 is FQNNGV. The CDR3 covers 16 residues. V shed 1 base and J shed 10 bases, with 20 bases lying between them. CDR3 nucleotide sequence: TGTGCCAGCAGCTTAGGCAGTCCCCTAGGGTCTAGGGAGCAGTTCTTC. This sequence encodes CASSLGSPLGSREQFF. Full variable domain (rest looked up from reference TRBV11-2 and TRBJ2-1): EAGVAQSPRYKIIEKRQSVAFWCNPISGHATLYWYQQILGQGPKLLIQFQNNGVVDDSQLPKDRFSAERLKGVDSTLKIQPAKLEDSAVYLCASSLGSPLGSREQFFGPGTRLTVL.

The genes are TRBV9 and TRBJ2-3, with TRBD2 matching over 7 bases. Germline CDR1 reads SGDLS; CDR2 reads YYNGEE. The CDR3 totals 15 residues. V shed 4 bases and J 1 base; nucleotides not matched to a gene: 6. In DNA, the CDR3 is TGTGCCAGCAGCCTCGGGGGGTATGGCACAGATACGCAGTATTTT. This codes for CASSLGGYGTDTQYF.

This chain joins TRBV9 and TRBJ1-2; D gene uncertain. The CDR3 is made up of 13 amino acids. CDR1 and CDR2 (germline): SGDLS, YYNGEE. The V end was cut by 0 bases, the J end by 5 bases, with 8 bases between. The CDR3 coding sequence is TGTGCCAGCAGCGTAGGGGTAAAATATGGCTACACCTTC. Its translation: CASSVGVKYGYTF.

The chain couples TRBV7-9 to TRBJ2-2, with 7 bases fitting TRBD1. Germline V gene lookup returns CDR1 SEHNR and CDR2 FQNEAQ (reference sequence). This CDR3 comprises 15 residues. The V gene end was trimmed by 1 base and the J gene end by 4 bases; junction bases not matched to a gene: 3. The CDR3: CASSLVGGLTGELFF. Written as DNA, the CDR3 is TGTGCCAGCAGCTTAGTAGGGGGCCTCACCGGGGAGCTGTTTTTT.

V gene TRBV9 combines with J gene TRBJ2-1, with unresolved D. The V end lost 4 bases, the J end lost 8 bases, and 16 bases lay between the germline ends. The CDR3 length is 14 residues. Germline V CDR1 and CDR2: SGDLS, YYNGEE. CDR3 nucleotide sequence: TGTGCCAGCAGCCCCCGGGCCCGGCCCGATGAGCAGTTCTTC. It encodes CASSPRARPDEQFF.

This chain connects TRBV19 to TRBJ2-3; D possibly corresponds to TRBD1 (6 bases). Germline CDR1 LNHDA, CDR2 SQIVND (reference sequence). The CDR3 spans 14 residues. V lost 8 bases and J lost 0, with 12 bases in between. CDR3 sequence: CASRSQGSTDTQYF. The CDR3 region has the DNA TGTGCCAGTCGTTCACAGGGAAGCACAGATACGCAGTATTTT.

The chain is built from TRBV10-3 and TRBJ2-5; D is undetermined. This CDR3 comprises 13 residues. V dropped 3 bases and J dropped 2 bases, with 7 bases sitting between them. CDR1 is ENHRY, CDR2 SYGVKD, per germline. CDR3 sequence: CAISDDNQETQYF. The DNA for the CDR3 is TGTGCCATCAGTGATGACAATCAAGAGACCCAGTACTTC.

This rearrangement joins TRBV2 to TRBJ1-2; 8 bases are a match to TRBD1. Germline CDR1 reads SNHLY; CDR2 reads FYNNEI. The CDR3 has 12 amino acids. J gave up 8 bases and V 6 bases, and 5 bases lay outside the gene matches. The CDR3 reads CASRLTGVGYTF. CDR3 coding DNA: TGTGCCAGCAGGCTGACAGGGGTGGGCTACACCTTC.

There are a few counts of this clone. The chain has TRBV19 and TRBJ1-6, with 7 positions matching TRBD1. V lost 8 bases, J lost 3 bases, and 7 bases stayed unmatched. The V gene's germline CDR1 is LNHDA and CDR2 SQIVND (reference sequence). The CDR3 runs 15 residues. CDR3 amino acids: CASRDSPIYNSPLHF. CDR3 nucleotides: TGTGCCAGTCGGGACAGTCCAATCTATAATTCACCCCTCCACTTT.

V is TRBV4-3 and J is TRBJ1-2, with unresolved D. Germline values: CDR1 LGHNA, CDR2 YSLEER. Trimming removed 0 bases at V and 4 bases at J, with 18 bases between. The CDR3 length is 17 residues. The CDR3 protein is CASSQDIPPVGSYGYTF. CDR3 nucleotides: TGCGCCAGCAGCCAAGACATTCCCCCTGTCGGCTCCTATGGCTACACCTTC.

This chain uses TRBV6-1 with TRBJ1-2; D might be TRBD1 (6 bases). The germline V gene encodes CDR1 MNHNS and CDR2 SASEGT. Trimming cost V 10 bases and J 4 bases, with 22 bases left between them. The CDR3 has 15 residues. The DNA for the CDR3 is TGTGCCACCAAGCCCACAGGGAGAAGTAGCTATGGCTACACCTTC. It specifies CATKPTGRSSYGYTF.

The V gene is TRBV4-1, the J gene TRBJ2-5; possibly TRBD2 for D (5 bases). Germline V CDR1 and CDR2: MGHRA, YSYEKL. There are 15 residues in the CDR3. V was clipped by 1 base and J by 7 bases, with 16 bases between them. The CDR3 here is CASSQVSGASGTQYF. The CDR3 DNA reads TGCGCCAGCAGCCAAGTGTCAGGAGCCAGCGGGACCCAGTACTTC.

The V and J genes are TRBV9 and TRBJ1-2; no firm D call. The CDR3 covers 17 residues. V was clipped by 0 bases and J by 2 bases, with 17 bases between them. The germline V gene has CDR1 SGDLS and CDR2 YYNGEE. CDR3 sequence: CASSVGTMGSGNYGYTF. CDR3 DNA sequence: TGTGCCAGCAGCGTAGGGACTATGGGGTCGGGAAACTATGGCTACACCTTC.

The V and J genes are TRBV15 and TRBJ2-1; TRBD2 agrees at 15 bases. CDR3 length: 16 amino acids. The junction had 6 bases not matched to a gene; V was cut back by 4 bases and J by 8 bases. Per the germline V gene, CDR1 is LNHNV and CDR2 is YYDKDF (reference sequence). For the CDR3, the DNA is TGTGCCACCAGCACTATAAGGACTAGCGGGAGGGATGAGCAGTTCTTC. It translates to CATSTIRTSGRDEQFF. The full variable domain, completed using reference TRBV15 and TRBJ2-1, is DAMVIQNPRYQVTQFGKPVTLSCSQTLNHNVMYWYQQKSSQAPKLLFHYYDKDFNNEADTPDNFQSRRPNTSFCFLDIRSPGLGDTAMYLCATSTIRTSGRDEQFFGPGTRLTVL.

This clone has just a few counts. The chain has TRBV10-3 and TRBJ1-2; D is perhaps TRBD1 (6 bases). CDR3 size: 13 residues. The V and J ends lost 0 bases and 8 bases respectively, with 10 bases between them. Germline V gene sequence: CDR1 ENHRY, CDR2 SYGVKD. This CDR3 is CAISESGGWGYTF. CDR3 in DNA: TGTGCCATCAGTGAGTCCGGGGGCTGGGGCTACACCTTC.

The CDR3 region has the DNA TGTGCCAGCAGTACCCGGACAGGGGGCTACGAGCAGTACTTC. Translating it yields CASSTRTGGYEQYF. V and J are TRBV6-5 and TRBJ2-7, with 10 nucleotides matching TRBD1. In germline, CDR1 is MNHEY, CDR2 SVGAGI. Trimming at V came to 5 bases and at J to 3 bases, leaving 4 bases not matched to a gene. The CDR3 sequence is 14 residues long.